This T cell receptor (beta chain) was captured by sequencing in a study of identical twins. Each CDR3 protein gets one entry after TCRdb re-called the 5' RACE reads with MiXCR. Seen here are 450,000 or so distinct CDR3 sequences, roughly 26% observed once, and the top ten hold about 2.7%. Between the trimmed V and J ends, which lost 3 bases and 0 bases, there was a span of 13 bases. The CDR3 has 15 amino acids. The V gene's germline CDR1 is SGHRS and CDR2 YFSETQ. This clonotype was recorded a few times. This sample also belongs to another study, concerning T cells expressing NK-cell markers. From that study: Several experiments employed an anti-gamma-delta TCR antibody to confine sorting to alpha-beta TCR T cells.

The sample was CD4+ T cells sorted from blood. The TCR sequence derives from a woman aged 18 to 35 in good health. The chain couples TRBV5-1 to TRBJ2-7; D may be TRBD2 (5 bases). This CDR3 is CASSSGLIDSYEQYF. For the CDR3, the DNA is TGCGCCAGCAGCTCCGGACTGATCGACTCCTACGAGCAGTACTTC. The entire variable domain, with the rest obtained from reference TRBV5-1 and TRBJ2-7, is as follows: KAGVTQTPRYLIKTRGQQVTLSCSPISGHRSVSWYQQTPGQGLQFLFEYFSETQRNKGNFPGRFSGRQFSNSRSEMNVSTLELGDSALYLCASSSGLIDSYEQYFGPGTRLTVT.